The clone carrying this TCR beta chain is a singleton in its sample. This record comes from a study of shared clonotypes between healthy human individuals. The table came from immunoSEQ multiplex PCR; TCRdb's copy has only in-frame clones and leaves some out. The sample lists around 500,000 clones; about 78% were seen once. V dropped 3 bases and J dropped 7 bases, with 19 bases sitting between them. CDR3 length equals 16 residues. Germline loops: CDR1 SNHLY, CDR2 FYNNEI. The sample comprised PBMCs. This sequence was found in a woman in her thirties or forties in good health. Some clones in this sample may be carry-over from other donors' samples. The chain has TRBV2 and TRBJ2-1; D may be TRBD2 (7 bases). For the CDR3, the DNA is TGTGCCAGCAGTGAGCAAGGGGGGGCCGCGGGGAATGAGCAGTTCTTC. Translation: CASSEQGGAAGNEQFF.